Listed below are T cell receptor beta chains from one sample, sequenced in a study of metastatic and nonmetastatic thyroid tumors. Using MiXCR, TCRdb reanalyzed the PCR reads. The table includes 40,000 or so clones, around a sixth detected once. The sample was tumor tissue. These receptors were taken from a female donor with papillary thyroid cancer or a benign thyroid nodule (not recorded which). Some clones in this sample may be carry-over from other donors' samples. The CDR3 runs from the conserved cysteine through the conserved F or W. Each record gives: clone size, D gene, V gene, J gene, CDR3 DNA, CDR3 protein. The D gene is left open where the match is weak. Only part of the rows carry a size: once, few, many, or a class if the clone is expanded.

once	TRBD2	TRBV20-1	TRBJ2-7	TGCAGTGCCCCCCGTACAACGGGGGGTTACTACGAGCAGTACTTC	CSAPRTTGGYYEQYF
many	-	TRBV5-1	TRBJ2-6	TGCGCCACCGGACCGAGCCCGACGCGGGTGGGGTTGACTGGGGCCAACGTCCTGACTTTC	CATGPSPTRVGLTGANVLTF
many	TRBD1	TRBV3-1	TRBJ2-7	TGTGCCAGCAGCCAGCGGGACAGGCTGGGCGAGCAGTACTTC	CASSQRDRLGEQYF
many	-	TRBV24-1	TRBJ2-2	TGTGCCACCAGTGATAGGGGCTACGGGGAGCTGTTTTTT	CATSDRGYGELFF
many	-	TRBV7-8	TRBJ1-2	TGTGCCAGCAGCTCCAGCCTAGGGAGAGCGAGCGGCTACACCTTC	CASSSSLGRASGYTF
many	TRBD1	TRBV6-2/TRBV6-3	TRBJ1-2	TGTGCCAGCAGTTTCCTGACAGGGAACTATGGCTACACCTTC	CASSFLTGNYGYTF
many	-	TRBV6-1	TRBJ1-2	TGTGCCAGCAGCTCACAGGAACGCCTGCACTATGGCTACACCTTC	CASSSQERLHYGYTF
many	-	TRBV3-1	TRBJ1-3	TGTGCCAGCAGCCTAATGGCAGGGTCTGGAAACACCATATATTTT	CASSLMAGSGNTIYF
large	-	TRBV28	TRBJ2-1	TGTGCCAGCAGTTCAGGTGTCCGTTACAATGAGCAGTTCTTC	CASSSGVRYNEQFF
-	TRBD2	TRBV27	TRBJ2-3	TGTGCCAGCAGATTATTAGCGGGAGTTACAGATACGCAGTATTTT	CASRLLAGVTDTQYF
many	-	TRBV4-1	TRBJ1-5	TGCGCCAGCAGCCGGCGACATCCTACCATTTCGCCCCAGCATTTT	CASSRRHPTISPQHF
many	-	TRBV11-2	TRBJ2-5	TGTGCCAGCAGCTACCTAGAAGAGACCCAGTACTTC	CASSYLEETQYF
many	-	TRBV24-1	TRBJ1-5	TGTGCCACCAAGAGGGCTTATAGCAATCAGCCCCAGCATTTT	CATKRAYSNQPQHF
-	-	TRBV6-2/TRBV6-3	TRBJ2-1	TGTGCCAGCAGTACCGGCCCAGTCGAGCAGTTCTTC	CASSTGPVEQFF
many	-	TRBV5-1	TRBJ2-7	TGCGCCAGCAGCTTCTGGACCCTCCACTACGAGCAGTACTTC	CASSFWTLHYEQYF
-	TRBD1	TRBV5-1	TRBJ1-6	TGCGCCAGCAGCATCCGGGACAGGGGGAATTCACCCCGCCACTTT	CASSIRDRGNSPRHF
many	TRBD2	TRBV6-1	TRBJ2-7	TGTGCCAGCACCCGGACTAGCGGTTCCTACGAGCAGTACTTC	CASTRTSGSYEQYF
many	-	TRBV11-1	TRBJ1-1	TGTGCCAGCAGCCAGGGGTGGGGGGCCGTCACTGAAGCTTTCTTT	CASSQGWGAVTEAFF
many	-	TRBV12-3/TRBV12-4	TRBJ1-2	TGTGCCAGCAGTTTAGGCCGACGTAGCTACGGCTACACCTTC	CASSLGRRSYGYTF
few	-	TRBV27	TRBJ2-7	TGTGCCAGCAGTTTATATCTGACAGGAGGCGAGCAGTACTTC	CASSLYLTGGEQYF
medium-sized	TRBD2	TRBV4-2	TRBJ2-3	TGTGCCAGCAGCCAAGAAGGACGCGGGAGGGCAAATACGCAGTATTTT	CASSQEGRGRANTQYF
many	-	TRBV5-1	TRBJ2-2	TGCGCCAGCAGCTTGTCGATCTTAGACACCGGGGAGCTGTTTTTT	CASSLSILDTGELFF
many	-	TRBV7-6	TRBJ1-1	TGTGCCAGCAGCTTAGTAACGGGGAACACTGAAGCTTTCTTT	CASSLVTGNTEAFF
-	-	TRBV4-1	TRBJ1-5	TGCGCCAGCAGCCAAGATCGGGTTCAGCCCCAGCATTTC	CASSQDRVQPQHF
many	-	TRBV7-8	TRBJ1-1	TGTGCCAGCAGCTTAGGCTCGGCGCAGGGGACTGAAGCTTTCTTT	CASSLGSAQGTEAFF
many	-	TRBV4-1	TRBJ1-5	TGCGCCAGCAGCCAATTGGCTTGGCGACAGAGACAAGAATATCAGCCCCAGCATTTT	CASSQLAWRQRQEYQPQHF
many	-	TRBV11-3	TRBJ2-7	TGTGCCAGCAGCTTAGAAAACCTAGGATACGAGCAGTACTTC	CASSLENLGYEQYF
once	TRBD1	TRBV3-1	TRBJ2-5	TGTGCCAGCACCCGGACAGGTACTGTCCAAGAGACCCAGTACTTC	CASTRTGTVQETQYF
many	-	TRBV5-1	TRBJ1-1	TGCGCCAGCAGCTTGGCCCTGCTTGCCGACGGAGGGGGGGGAACTGAAGCTTTCTTT	CASSLALLADGGGGTEAFF
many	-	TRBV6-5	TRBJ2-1	TGTGCCAGCAGTTACGGGGCTTTGGATGAGCAGTTCTTC	CASSYGALDEQFF
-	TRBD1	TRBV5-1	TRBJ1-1	TGCGCCAGCGGACAGGGTGTTGTGAACACTGAAGCTTTCTTT	CASGQGVVNTEAFF
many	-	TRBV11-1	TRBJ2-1	TGTGCCAGCAGCGTAGGACCGGGAATGGGGTACAATGAGCAGTTCTTC	CASSVGPGMGYNEQFF
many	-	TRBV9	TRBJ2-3	TGTGCCAGCAGCGTAGCATGGGACAGCACAGATACGCAGTATTTT	CASSVAWDSTDTQYF
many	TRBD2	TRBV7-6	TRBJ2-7	TGTGCCAGCAGCATACGGACTAGCGGGAGGCTCTACGAGCAGTACTTC	CASSIRTSGRLYEQYF
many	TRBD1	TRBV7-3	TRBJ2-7	TGTGCCAGCAGCCCCCCTCGACAGGGCCATTCCTACGAGCAGTACTTC	CASSPPRQGHSYEQYF
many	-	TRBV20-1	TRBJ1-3	TGCAGTGCTACAGGGTCTGGAAACACCATATATTTT	CSATGSGNTIYF
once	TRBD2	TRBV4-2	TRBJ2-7	TGTGCCAGCAGCCACGGGACTAGCGGGAGCTCCTACGAGCAGTACTTC	CASSHGTSGSSYEQYF
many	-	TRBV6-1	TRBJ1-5	TGTGCCAGCAGTGAAGTAGGGGGGCCCCAGCATTTT	CASSEVGGPQHF
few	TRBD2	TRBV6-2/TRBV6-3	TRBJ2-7	TGTGCCAGCAGTTACGCCCGACCGGGACTATCAATCTACGAGCAGTACTTC	CASSYARPGLSIYEQYF
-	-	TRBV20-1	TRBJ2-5	TGCAGTGCTAGAGCCGCTAGCTGGGAGACCCAGTACTTC	CSARAASWETQYF
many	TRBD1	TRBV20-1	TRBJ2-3	TGCAGTGCCCCTGACAGGGGGCCTGCCCGGGGTACGCAGTATTTT	CSAPDRGPARGTQYF
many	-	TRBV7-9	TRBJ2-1	TGTGCCAGCAGCTTAGTTCTGGGTACCTACAATGAGCAGTTCTTC	CASSLVLGTYNEQFF
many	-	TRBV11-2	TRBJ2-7	TGTGCCAGCAGCTTAGTTTTCCTGTTTGGGGGAGAGGGCGAGCAGTACTTC	CASSLVFLFGGEGEQYF
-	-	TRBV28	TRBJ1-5	TGTGCCGGCAGTTTAGGTATCAATCAGCCCCAGCATTTT	CAGSLGINQPQHF
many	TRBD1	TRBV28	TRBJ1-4	TGTGCCAGCAGTTTAACCGGGACAGGGGTAGATGAAAAACTGTTTTTT	CASSLTGTGVDEKLFF
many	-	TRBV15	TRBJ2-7	TGTGCCACCAGCACTACAGGGTTCTCCTACGAGCAGTACTTC	CATSTTGFSYEQYF
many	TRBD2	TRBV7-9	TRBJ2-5	TGTGCCAGCAACTGGGGACTAGCGGGAGCCTGGGAGACCCAGTACTTC	CASNWGLAGAWETQYF
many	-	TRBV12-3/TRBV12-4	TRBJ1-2	TGTGCCAGCAGTCCTCAGACAGGTACCTATGGCTACACCTTC	CASSPQTGTYGYTF
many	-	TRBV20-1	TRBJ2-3	TGCAGTGCTACCCCCGGGGCCGTCGATACGCAGTATTTT	CSATPGAVDTQYF
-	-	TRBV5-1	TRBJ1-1	TGCGCCAGCAGCTTTCGTGGGATAGGCCAAACGGGCAATGAAGGTTTCTTT	CASSFRGIGQTGNEGFF
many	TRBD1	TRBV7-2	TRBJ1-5	TGTGCCAGCAGCTTAGACAGGGGTCTCCAGCCCCAGCATTTT	CASSLDRGLQPQHF
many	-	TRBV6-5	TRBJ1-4	TGTGCCAGCAGTTACGCGGGGATCACAACTAATGAAAAACTGTTTTTT	CASSYAGITTNEKLFF
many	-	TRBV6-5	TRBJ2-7	TGTGCCAGCAGTTACTCGGGGGGAGGAGAGTACTTC	CASSYSGGGEYF
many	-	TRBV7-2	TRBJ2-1	TGTGCCAGCTCCCCCCGGGGGGCTTCCAATGAGCAGTTCTTC	CASSPRGASNEQFF